The clone carrying this TCR beta chain turned up a few times. Antigen specificity is unknown. The data were obtained in a study of T-cell memory formation after mild COVID-19. The germline V gene has CDR1 MNHEY and CDR2 SVGAGI. V lost 2 bases and J lost 4; bases outside the gene matches: 7. This CDR3 comprises 16 residues. The authors produced TCR alpha and TCR beta cDNA libraries with sample barcodes and UMIs by 5'RACE using constant-segment primers. TCRdb processed the 5' RACE reads anew with MiXCR; each CDR3 protein has one entry. The sample carries more than 250,000 distinct CDR3 sequences, around 15% recorded once. Study-level results: Clones that contracted from day 15 to 85 had balanced CD4/CD8; later expanders were CD4+ biased.

The clonotype comes from a man younger than 35 who had mild COVID-19 (a few samples of this study predate the infection). Cell type and time point are not known. The material sequenced was PBMCs or a T cell subset sorted from them (not recorded which). This chain links TRBV6-5 with TRBJ2-7, with 11 bases lining up with TRBD1. CDR3 loop: CASSYRGTGGLYEQYF. The CDR3 bases are TGTGCCAGCAGTTACAGGGGGACAGGGGGTTTGTACGAGCAGTACTTC.